This entry lists 21 T cell receptor beta chains sequenced from one sample in a study of shared clonotypes between healthy human individuals. Produced via immunoSEQ multiplex PCR; TCRdb's table is partial and in-frame only. The repertoire has over 850,000 clones, 78% of them found once; the top ten carry 0.5% to 0.6%. Sequencing was performed on memory CD4+ T cells from PBMCs. Subset given: CD45RA-negative fraction. The origin of the receptors is a young man in good health. Some clones in this sample may be carry-over from other donors' samples.

CDR3 in amino acids: CASSIRQAAGYTF. In nucleotides, the CDR3 is TGTGCCAGTAGTATAAGACAGGCCGCTGGCTACACCTTC. This chain joins TRBV19 and TRBJ1-2, with D perhaps matching TRBD1 (6 bases). Germline V gene lookup returns CDR1 LNHDA and CDR2 SQIVND (reference sequence). The CDR3 loop spans 13 amino acids. Trimming took 2 bases from V and 7 from J, leaving 11 bases between them.

The V and J genes are TRBV5-1 and TRBJ2-5; the match to TRBD1 covers 7 bases. The DNA end is a closer match to TRBJ2-7, so the J assignment may be wrong. The CDR3 is 19 residues long. In germline, CDR1 is SGHRS, CDR2 YFSETQ. CDR3 DNA: TGCGCCAGCAGCTTGTACCGGGACAGACTATCCTTGGCCTCCTACGAGCAGTACTTC. Amino acid sequence: CASSLYRDRLSLASYEQYF.

This chain connects TRBV19 to TRBJ2-1; weak D call: TRBD2 (6 bases). Trimming pared 4 bases from V and 2 bases from J, leaving 9 bases between. CDR1 LNHDA and CDR2 SQIVND come from the germline V gene (reference sequence). This CDR3 has 14 residues. In nucleotides, the CDR3 is TGTGCCAGTAGTAATCCGGGAGCCTACAATGAGCAGTTCTTC. Protein sequence: CASSNPGAYNEQFF.

This clone has a single count. This sequence joins TRBV7-3 and TRBJ2-2; 7 bases fit TRBD2. CDR1 and CDR2 (germline): SGHTA, FQGTGA. The CDR3 extends over 15 amino acids. The trim removed 4 bases at V and 8 bases at J, leaving 10 bases unmatched. The CDR3 sequence is CASSSTGREEGELFF. CDR3 coding DNA: TGTGCCAGCAGCTCCACCGGACGGGAGGAGGGGGAGCTGTTTTTT. Using reference TRBV7-3 and TRBJ2-2 for the parts outside the CDR3, the full variable domain is GAGVSQTPSNKVTEKGKYVELRCDPISGHTALYWYRQSLGQGPEFLIYFQGTGAADDSGLPNDRFFAVRPEGSVSTLKIQRTERGDSAVYLCASSSTGREEGELFFGEGSRLTVL.

This rearrangement joins TRBV30 to TRBJ2-5; D is uncertain. This CDR3 contains 13 residues. V was pared by 2 bases and J by 1 base, with 8 bases between. Germline CDR1 and CDR2: GTSNPN and SVGIG (reference sequence). CDR3 bases: TGTGCCTGGAGTCCTCATATCCAAGAGACCCAGTACTTC. Translating gives CAWSPHIQETQYF.

This clone was seen a few times. The chain combines TRBV28 with TRBJ1-1, with D unresolved. CDR1 and CDR2 (germline): MDHEN, SYDVKM. Trimming removed 5 bases from V and 11 bases from J, with 21 bases in between. The CDR3 spans 14 residues. CDR3 nucleotides: TGTGCCAGCAGTATACCCTCCCGAGGGCAACGGGCTTTCTTT. Amino acid sequence: CASSIPSRGQRAFF. Supplemented by reference TRBV28 and TRBJ1-1, the full variable domain reads DVKVTQSSRYLVKRTGEKVFLECVQDMDHENMFWYRQDPGLGLRLIYFSYDVKMKEKGDIPEGYSVSREKKERFSLILESASTNQTSMYLCASSIPSRGQRAFFGQGTRLTVV.

This clone has a count of ten or more. The chain carries TRBV20-1 and TRBJ2-3; no clear D. CDR3 length: 11 amino acids. Germline CDR1 is DFQATT and CDR2 is SNEGSKA (reference sequence). V was shortened by 5 bases and J by 2 bases, with 5 bases between the two germline ends. CDR3 sequence reads: CSAGVTDTQYF. The CDR3 DNA sequence: TGCAGTGCTGGGGTCACAGATACGCAGTATTTT.

CDR3 loop: CASSPFEGIGGANVLTF. DNA of the CDR3: TGTGCCAGCTCACCCTTCGAAGGAATTGGTGGGGCCAACGTCCTGACTTTC. The V gene is TRBV18, the J gene TRBJ2-6; D gene ambiguous. CDR1 is KGHSH, CDR2 LQKENI, per germline. This CDR3 has 17 amino acids. Trimming left V 3 bases short and J 3 bases short, with 15 bases between.

CDR3 DNA sequence: TGTGCCAGCAGTGGGGACAGTTCTAACTATGGCTACACCTTC. Translated, it gives CASSGDSSNYGYTF. This chain joins TRBV2 and TRBJ1-2, with 7 bases lining up with TRBD1. Germline V gene data show CDR1 as SNHLY and CDR2 as FYNNEI. The CDR3 is 14 residues long. The V gene end was trimmed by 4 bases and the J gene end by 0 bases; junction bases not matched to a gene: 2.

Details on this clone: Other DNA sequences in this sample translate to the same CDR3. The chain joins TRBV5-1 to TRBJ2-5; unclear D gene. V lost 5 bases and J lost 2, with 10 bases in between. This CDR3 has 13 amino acids. Germline-derived CDR1 and CDR2 are SGHRS and YFSETQ. CDR3 amino acids: CASSFTPQETQYF. CDR3 bases: TGCGCCAGCAGTTTTACGCCTCAAGAGACCCAGTACTTC.

The chain recombines TRBV18 with TRBJ1-1; D gene ambiguous. This CDR3 is 13 amino acids long. V lost 6 bases and J lost 4, with 12 bases in between. Germline V gene data show CDR1 as KGHSH and CDR2 as LQKENI. The CDR3 loop is CASSLGRGTEAFF. The DNA of the CDR3 is TGTGCCAGCTCCCTCGGTCGGGGCACTGAAGCTTTCTTT.

This clone was counted once. The rearrangement links TRBV6-6 to TRBJ2-5; D is perhaps TRBD1 (6 bases). Between the trimmed V and J ends, which lost 6 bases and 1 base, there was a span of 12 bases. The CDR3 extends over 14 amino acids. Germline CDR1 and CDR2: MNHNY and SVGAGI (reference sequence). CDR3 region: CASRTGTLQETQYF. The CDR3 DNA sequence: TGTGCCAGCAGGACGGGGACACTCCAAGAGACCCAGTACTTC.

This clone was counted a single time. The rearrangement uses TRBV6-5 and TRBJ2-2; D unresolved. V lost 5 bases, J lost 4 bases, and 14 bases lay in between. Germline V gene lookup returns CDR1 MNHEY and CDR2 SVGAGI. The CDR3 is 15 amino acids. Written as DNA, the CDR3 is TGTGCCAGCAGTCCCCGGGCCCAAGTCACCGGGGAGCTGTTTTTT. Translated, it gives CASSPRAQVTGELFF.

The rearrangement links TRBV28 to TRBJ1-1, with D unresolved. The CDR3 sequence is 12 residues long. Germline loops: CDR1 MDHEN, CDR2 SYDVKM. V lost 2 bases to trimming and J lost 5 bases, with 6 bases between them. CDR3 region: CASSLKGTEAFF. The CDR3 DNA is TGTGCCAGCAGTTTAAAGGGAACTGAAGCTTTCTTT.

The gene calls are TRBV28 and TRBJ2-3; 8 nucleotides agree with TRBD1. The CDR3 has 16 residues. Losses at the gene ends were 4 bases for V and 4 bases for J; bases not matched to a gene: 10. From germline, CDR1 is MDHEN and CDR2 SYDVKM. CDR3 residues: CASSSSDRGAADTQYF. The CDR3 region has the DNA TGTGCCAGCAGTTCCTCCGACAGGGGAGCTGCAGATACGCAGTATTTT.

The rearrangement links TRBV4-2 to TRBJ2-5, with D unclear. Germline V gene data show CDR1 as LGHNA and CDR2 as YNFKEQ. There are 16 residues in the CDR3. V lost 1 base, J lost 2 bases, and 14 bases lay in between. The CDR3 DNA is TGTGCCAGCAGCCAAGTGGGCCATGGATTTCAAGAGACCCAGTACTTC. Encoded protein: CASSQVGHGFQETQYF.

In its sample, this clone was seen a few times. This rearrangement joins TRBV4-3 to TRBJ1-1, with no clear D. CDR3 length equals 14 residues. The V gene lost 0 bases and the J gene lost 3 bases, with 8 bases spanning the gap. The germline gives CDR1 LGHNA, CDR2 YSLEER. The CDR3 nucleotides read TGCGCCAGCAGCCAAGATCCTGGGGACACTGAAGCTTTCTTT. This gives the protein CASSQDPGDTEAFF.

The chain employs TRBV2 and TRBJ2-3; 13 bases line up with TRBD2. The length of the CDR3 is 15 residues. Trimming took 7 bases from V and 6 from J; bases not matched to a gene: 7. Germline loops: CDR1 SNHLY, CDR2 FYNNEI. CDR3 residues: CASKRTSGSGDTQYF. In DNA form, the CDR3 reads TGTGCCAGCAAGCGGACTAGCGGGAGCGGGGATACGCAGTATTTT.

The J gene is TRBJ1-2, the V gene TRBV28, with 12 positions matching TRBD1. This CDR3 spans 18 amino acids. Per germline, CDR1 MDHEN and CDR2 SYDVKM. V lost 5 bases and J lost 4; bases outside the gene matches: 14. CDR3 in amino acids: CASSPPPKGQGARYGYTF. DNA for the CDR3: TGTGCCAGCAGTCCCCCGCCCAAGGGACAGGGGGCGCGCTATGGCTACACCTTC.

The rearrangement links TRBV27 to TRBJ2-5; 7 nucleotides match TRBD1. Germline lookup yields CDR1 MNHEY and CDR2 SMNVEV (reference sequence). The V gene end was trimmed by 6 bases and the J gene end by 7 bases; junction bases not matched to a gene: 14. The CDR3 is 15 residues long. The chain's CDR3 is CASRPLGGAAMTQYF. Written as DNA, the CDR3 is TGTGCCAGCAGACCACTAGGGGGCGCCGCGATGACCCAGTACTTC.

In the case of this clone: This may arise from a read error, as a much more abundant clone is one base away. This sequence joins TRBV7-2 and TRBJ1-5; D gene uncertain. Per the germline V gene, CDR1 is SGHTA and CDR2 is FQGNSA. This CDR3 is 12 amino acids long. V lost 5 bases to trimming and J lost 1 base, with 3 bases between them. The chain's CDR3 is CASSQSNQPQHF. Written as DNA, the CDR3 is TGTGCCAGCAGCCAAAGCAATCAGCCCCAGCATTTT. Full variable domain (rest looked up from reference TRBV7-2 and TRBJ1-5): GAGVSQSPSNKVTEKGKDVELRCDPISGHTALYWYRQSLGQGLEFLIYFQGNSAPDKSGLPSDRFSAERTGGSVSTLTIQRTQQEDSAVYLCASSQSNQPQHFGDGTRLSIL.